This T cell receptor (beta chain) came from a study of vaccination effects on CD4 cells after COVID-19. The V end was cut by 2 bases, the J end by 7 bases, with 16 bases between. CDR1 is SGDLS, CDR2 YYNGEE, per germline. The CDR3 has 14 residues. Whole-study results and caveats: Marked clonal contraction was seen late after vaccination (in both infection- and vaccine-induced clones). Missing from the study were early post-infection timepoints, and its convalescent patients were few.

About this clone: No antigen is known for it.

Assay: immunoSEQ multiplex PCR; the TCRdb copy retains only in-frame clones and omits some. This table holds 13,000 to 15,000 clones, over 70% found once. Antigen-specific CD4+ T cells were first expanded with viral peptide pools by the ViraFEST assay and only then sequenced. The authors isolated CD4+ T cells after ten to eleven days of culture. It was between March and December 2020 that the person had a SARS-CoV-2 infection confirmed by PCR. Two doses of BNT162b2 or mRNA-1273 vaccine were administered to participants. V is TRBV9 and J is TRBJ2-7; D is undetermined. The sample consisted of CD4+ T cells from PBMCs cultured with SARS-CoV-2 spike peptides, taken after COVID-19 vaccination. This TCR was sampled from a human donor who had a prior SARS-CoV-2 infection. The CDR3 spells CASSVTPLASEQYF. In nucleotides, the CDR3 is TGTGCCAGCAGCGTGACGCCCCTGGCGAGTGAGCAGTACTTC.